This TCR beta chain was identified during a study of CD8 T cells in Susac syndrome. The authors sequenced TCR beta from blood CD8+ and CD4+ T cells. The multiple sclerosis controls comprised treatment-naive patients whose relapsing-remitting disease was stable or active. With random hexamers, reverse transcription was performed on roughly 0.45 to 1 ug of RNA. TCRdb reprocessed the immunoSEQ multiplex PCR reads via MiXCR and lists one record per CDR3 protein. The table includes just over 150,000 distinct CDR3 sequences, just under 97% detected once. Per germline, CDR1 LNHNV and CDR2 YYDKDF (reference sequence). CDR3 length: 17 residues. The ends lost 0 bases at V and 2 bases at J; junction bases unmatched: 5. This clonotype was seen once.

Material for sequencing was CD8+ T cells from PBMCs. J is TRBJ2-3 and V is TRBV15; 10 bases line up with TRBD2. This TCR came from a human donor with multiple sclerosis. CDR3 protein: CATSRDWTSGFTDTQYF. The CDR3 coding sequence is TGTGCCACCAGCAGAGATTGGACTAGCGGCTTCACAGATACGCAGTATTTT.